This is a list of T cell receptor beta chains from one sample in a study of T cell repertoires in cytomegalovirus infection. These receptors' targets are unknown. One entry per CDR3 protein results from TCRdb running MiXCR on the reads. The profile shows nearly 700,000 distinct CDR3 sequences, about 33% of them singletons. Here the sequenced sample was cultured PBMCs, taken from culture after CMV antigen stimulation. Receptors originate from a human donor in good health (CMV status not recorded). Some clones in this sample may be carry-over from other donors' samples. The CDR3 runs from the conserved cysteine through the conserved F or W. A D gene is named only where the DNA matches it firmly. The size entry is marked missing in some rows and otherwise reads once, few, many or a size class.

V gene	D gene	J gene	clone size	CDR3 DNA	CDR3 protein
TRBV2	.	TRBJ2-3	.	TGTGCCAGCAGTGAATCGAGGATTCTTAGCACAGATACGCAGTATTTT	CASSESRILSTDTQYF
TRBV7-2	.	TRBJ2-7	few	TGTGCCAGCAGCTTACGGTTCGGGCGGTGGCAGTACTTC	CASSLRFGRWQYF
TRBV7-9	.	TRBJ1-6	few	TGTGCCAGCAGCAAAGGGGCGGATTCACCCCTCCACTTT	CASSKGADSPLHF
TRBV12-3/TRBV12-4	.	TRBJ2-7	.	TGTGCCAGCAGTCCCGACAGTGACCCCGCCTACGAGCAGTACTTC	CASSPDSDPAYEQYF
TRBV6-1	.	TRBJ2-7	few	TGTGCCAGCAGTCCCACCCACAGCTCCTACGAGCAGTACTTC	CASSPTHSSYEQYF
TRBV28	.	TRBJ2-3	few	TGTGCCAGCAGCACCGGCCTAGTCGCAGATACGCAGTATTTT	CASSTGLVADTQYF
TRBV6-6	.	TRBJ2-3	few	TGTGCCAGCAGTCCAGTTCGAGGGGGACGCACAGATACGCAGTATTTT	CASSPVRGGRTDTQYF
TRBV7-9	TRBD2	TRBJ2-1	many	TGTGCCAGCAGCCCACGCCCGGGACTAGCTAACAATGAGCAGTTCTTC	CASSPRPGLANNEQFF
TRBV28	.	TRBJ2-1	.	TGTGCCAGCAGTTTGGTCCCCACCGGCCACAAAGAGCAGTTCTTC	CASSLVPTGHKEQFF
TRBV4-3	TRBD1	TRBJ2-7	.	TGCGCCAGCAGCCATATACAGGGGGTCGCCTACGAGCAGTACTTC	CASSHIQGVAYEQYF
TRBV7-2	.	TRBJ2-5	many	TGTGCCAGCAGCCTTGGGCGCGCCCAGTACTTC	CASSLGRAQYF
TRBV20-1	TRBD1	TRBJ2-7	few	TGCAGTAAAACCGGGACAGGGGACAGCGAGCAGTACTTC	CSKTGTGDSEQYF